The 9 T cell receptor beta chains below were found in one sample sequenced in a study of blood T cell repertoires in COVID-19. Sequencing used immunoSEQ multiplex PCR; TCRdb keeps in-frame clones, though not all of them. Here the sample spans roughly 180,000 clones, about 86% being singletons. Material for sequencing was peripheral blood. Receptors were obtained from a woman between 25 and 40 years old with active or convalescent COVID-19.

The chain links TRBV27 to TRBJ2-1; 8 bases agree with TRBD2. The CDR3 covers 16 residues. Germline V gene data show CDR1 as MNHEY and CDR2 as SMNVEV (reference sequence). With V trimmed by 5 bases and J by 9 bases, 15 bases remained unmatched. CDR3 coding DNA: TGTGCCAGCAGTCCAGTCCTGAACGGGGGGGCGGTTGAGCAGTTCTTC. Translation: CASSPVLNGGAVEQFF.

The chain carries TRBV19 and TRBJ1-5; D call uncertain. The germline CDR1 and CDR2 sequences are LNHDA and SQIVND (reference sequence). Trimming stripped 1 base from V and 4 bases from J, with 11 bases between. The CDR3 has 15 amino acids. CDR3 DNA sequence: TGTGCCAGTAGTATAGCCCCGAGGGAGAATCAGCCCCAGCATTTT. This encodes CASSIAPRENQPQHF.

This clone appeared once. The chain carries TRBV13 and TRBJ2-5, with D possibly matching TRBD2 (7 bases). Between the trimmed V and J ends, which lost 4 bases and 5 bases, there was a span of 17 bases. The CDR3 covers 15 residues. Germline CDR1 is PRHDT and CDR2 is FYEKMQ (reference sequence). CDR3 protein: CASSSMGGRSETQYF. DNA for the CDR3: TGTGCCAGCAGCTCAATGGGGGGGCGTAGCGAGACCCAGTACTTC.

V and J are TRBV7-9 and TRBJ1-4; D might be TRBD1 (5 bases). This CDR3 comprises 17 residues. V was clipped by 5 bases and J by 4 bases, with 20 bases between them. CDR1 and CDR2 (germline): SEHNR, FQNEAQ (reference sequence). The CDR3 nucleotides are TGTGCCAGCAGCGCACGAGGCCCCGGGGGACTTAATGAAAAACTGTTTTTT. As protein: CASSARGPGGLNEKLFF.

The genes are TRBV7-9 and TRBJ1-6, with D possibly TRBD1 on 5 matching bases. The ends were cut back, 1 base at V and 1 base at J, with 8 bases in the middle. This CDR3 has 16 amino acids. Germline loops: CDR1 SEHNR, CDR2 FQNEAQ (reference sequence). This chain's CDR3 is CASSLVGGSYNSPLHF. The CDR3 nucleotides are TGTGCCAGCAGCTTAGTGGGGGGTTCCTATAATTCACCCCTCCACTTT.

This clone occurred a few times. The chain joins TRBV19 to TRBJ1-1; 7 positions match TRBD1. This CDR3 is 14 amino acids long. Germline V gives CDR1 LNHDA, CDR2 SQIVND (reference sequence). V was pared by 6 bases and J by 4 bases, with 8 bases of the junction left unmatched. CDR3 in amino acids: CASSSGTVFTEAFF. The CDR3 DNA reads as TGTGCCAGTAGCTCCGGGACAGTTTTCACTGAAGCTTTCTTT.

This chain uses TRBV27 with TRBJ1-2; 7 nucleotides line up with TRBD1. The CDR3 is made up of 15 amino acids. Trimming removed 3 bases from V and 4 bases from J; junction bases left unmatched: 8. Germline V CDR1 and CDR2: MNHEY, SMNVEV (reference sequence). CDR3 DNA: TGTGCCAGCAGTTTGAAGAGGGGGCAAGGCTATGGCTACACCTTC. This codes for CASSLKRGQGYGYTF.

The CDR3 DNA is TGCGCCAGCAGCTCGGTTTCAGGGGGCTGGAGGAACACTGAAGCTTTCTTT. This translates into CASSSVSGGWRNTEAFF. This chain links TRBV5-1 with TRBJ1-1; the match to TRBD1 covers 8 bases. The CDR3 extends over 17 amino acids. V gave up 3 bases and J gave up 1 base; unmatched junction bases: 11. Germline values: CDR1 SGHRS, CDR2 YFSETQ.

This clone was found once. The chain has TRBV14 and TRBJ2-1, with 7 bases fitting TRBD2. There are 16 residues in the CDR3. Germline V gene data show CDR1 as SGHDN and CDR2 as FVKESK. V lost 0 bases, J lost 8 bases, and 10 bases stayed unmatched. CDR3: CASSQDLLAGVDEQFF. CDR3 nucleotides: TGTGCCAGCAGCCAAGATCTACTCGCGGGAGTTGATGAGCAGTTCTTC.